This TCR beta chain appears in the sequencing data of a study of metastatic and nonmetastatic thyroid tumors. Study at large: Malignant thyroid and benign thyroid patients provided blood and tumor or nodule tissue whose repertoires were compared.

Study-wide points: Malignant tumors reportedly showed significantly higher TCR beta diversity than benign nodules in both blood and tumor.

CDR1 and CDR2 from the germline V gene are DFQATT and SNEGSKA (reference sequence). This CDR3 has 13 residues. V lost 6 bases and J lost 7; bases outside the gene matches: 11. As concerns this clone: The antigen is unknown.

Thyroid surgery was performed in patients who had received no treatment beforehand. In the study's own analysis: CDR3 differences across clinicopathological groups were used to build a distant-metastasis classifier for papillary thyroid cancer. MiXCR reprocessed the PCR reads for TCRdb. For this entry, the V and J calls and clone size follow TCRdb and not the study's own pipeline. The sample records under 15,000 clones, around a fifth being singletons. The chain is built from TRBV20-1 and TRBJ2-7, with TRBD1 matching 8 bases. Sequencing input: adjacent normal tissue. The sequence was collected from a female donor with papillary thyroid cancer or a benign thyroid nodule (not recorded which). Some clones in this sample may be carry-over from other donors' samples. The CDR3 nucleotides read TGCAGTGCCCGGACAGGGTTGTCAGGAGAGCAGTACTTC. Translation gives CSARTGLSGEQYF.